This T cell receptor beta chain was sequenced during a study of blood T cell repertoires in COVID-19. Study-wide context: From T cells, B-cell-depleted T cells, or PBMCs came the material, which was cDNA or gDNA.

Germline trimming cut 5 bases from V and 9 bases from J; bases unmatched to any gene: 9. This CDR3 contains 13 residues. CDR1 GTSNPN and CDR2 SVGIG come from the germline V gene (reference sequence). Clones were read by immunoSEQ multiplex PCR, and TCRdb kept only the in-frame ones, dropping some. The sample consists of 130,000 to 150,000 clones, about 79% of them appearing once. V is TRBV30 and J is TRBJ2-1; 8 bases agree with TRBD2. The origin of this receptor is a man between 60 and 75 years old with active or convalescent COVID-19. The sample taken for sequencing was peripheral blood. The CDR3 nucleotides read TGTGCCTGGCGGGAGGGCCCCCGGGCTGAGCAGTTCTTC. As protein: CAWREGPRAEQFF.